These 27 T cell receptor beta chains originate from one sample sequenced in a study of blood T cell repertoires in COVID-19 (dated by TCRdb to about 2020). Library method: the immunoSEQ multiplex PCR assay. TCRdb limited this immuneACCESS table to in-frame rearrangements with V and J called. A share of clones is missing; checked studies link under half to unresolved V genes, and the rest is unexplained. This sample is represented by over 95,000 clones; around nine tenths of them were singletons. Around 8.4% of the sample comes from the top ten. Sequencing input: peripheral blood. The receptors originated from a woman in her 70s who had recovered from COVID-19.

The chain is built from TRBV5-5 and TRBJ1-1; the D is unclear. Germline-derived CDR1 and CDR2 are SGHKS and YYEKEE (reference sequence). V lost 0 bases and J 4 bases, leaving 13 bases between the germline ends. The CDR3 spans 15 residues. CDR3 coding DNA: TGTGCCAGCAGCTTGGGGCTGGTCGTAGCCACTGAAGCTTTCTTT. This translates into CASSLGLVVATEAFF.

The chain uses TRBV27 and TRBJ1-1; 9 nucleotides line up with TRBD1. This CDR3 is built from 16 residues. Germline V gene sequence: CDR1 MNHEY, CDR2 SMNVEV (reference sequence). J gave up 4 bases and V 3 bases, and 9 bases lay outside the gene matches. The CDR3 region is CASSFHGQGKGTEAFF. The CDR3 DNA follows: TGTGCCAGCAGTTTCCACGGACAGGGGAAGGGCACTGAAGCTTTCTTT.

This chain connects TRBV4-2 to TRBJ1-1; no firm D call. Germline V gene sequence: CDR1 LGHNA, CDR2 YNFKEQ. The V end was cut by 0 bases, the J end by 1 base, with 9 bases between. The CDR3 is made up of 15 amino acids. The CDR3 loop reads CASSQDSRRNTEAFF. The CDR3 bases are TGTGCCAGCAGCCAAGATAGCCGGAGGAACACTGAAGCTTTCTTT.

This rearrangement joins TRBV4-1 to TRBJ1-1; D gene unclear. V gave up 0 bases and J gave up 6 bases, with 8 bases separating them. The CDR3 runs to 13 residues. In germline, CDR1 is MGHRA, CDR2 YSYEKL. CDR3 sequence: CASSQEWRPEAFF. The CDR3, as DNA: TGCGCCAGCAGCCAAGAGTGGAGGCCTGAAGCTTTCTTT.

The chain joins TRBV11-2 to TRBJ2-4; 8 bases map to TRBD1. The CDR3 contains 17 residues. Trimming at V came to 5 bases and at J to 0 bases, leaving 9 bases not matched to a gene. Germline V gene data show CDR1 as SGHAT and CDR2 as FQNNGV. The CDR3 sequence is CASSRNRQGSAKNIQYF. The CDR3 coding sequence is TGTGCCAGCAGCCGAAACCGACAGGGGTCAGCCAAAAACATTCAGTACTTC.

V is TRBV6-2 or TRBV6-3 and J is TRBJ2-5; 7 bases are shared with TRBD1. The CDR3 contains 14 residues. Germline CDR1 MNHEY, CDR2 SVGEGT. J lost 4 bases, V lost 2 bases, and 4 bases had no gene match. In nucleotides, the CDR3 is TGTGCCAGCAGTTACAAGACAGGGAGAGAGACCCAGTACTTC. Protein: CASSYKTGRETQYF.

The chain is built from TRBV20-1 and TRBJ1-5, with a weak D call TRBD1 (6 bases). The CDR3 is 13 residues long. CDR1 is DFQATT and CDR2 is SNEGSKA in the germline V gene (reference sequence). With 3 bases removed from V and 7 bases from J, the gap between germline ends came to 13 bases. The DNA of the CDR3 is TGCAGTGCTAGTGGGGGCCAGGGACAGCCCCAGCATTTT. Translated, it gives CSASGGQGQPQHF.

The J gene is TRBJ2-1, the V gene TRBV7-2, with D possibly TRBD2 on 7 matching bases. CDR3 length equals 16 residues. Trimming removed 3 bases at V and 0 bases at J, with 12 bases between. Germline CDR1 is SGHTA and CDR2 is FQGNSA. The CDR3 nucleotides read TGTGCCAGCAGCTTTGCGGGGGCGAGCTCCTACAATGAGCAGTTCTTC. The encoded protein is CASSFAGASSYNEQFF.

The V and J genes are TRBV29-1 and TRBJ1-2, with TRBD1 identical over 10 bases. V was clipped by 6 bases and J by 10 bases; unmatched bases: 11. Germline CDR1 and CDR2: SQVTM and ANQGSEA. This CDR3 region has 13 residues. The CDR3 DNA reads as TGCAGCGTCGCTTCCTCCGGGACAGGGGACTACACCTTC. The encoded protein is CSVASSGTGDYTF.

The chain carries TRBV4-3 and TRBJ2-3; D is unresolved. Germline CDR1 LGHNA, CDR2 YSLEER. The CDR3 length is 13 residues. Trimming pared 1 base from V and 5 bases from J, leaving 7 bases between. The CDR3 here is CASSQVDLDTQYF. The DNA of the CDR3 is TGCGCCAGCAGCCAAGTCGACTTAGATACGCAGTATTTT.

The chain couples TRBV11-3 to TRBJ2-7, with a possible D match to TRBD1 (5 bases). V lost 5 bases, J lost 5 bases, and 16 bases lay in between. Per the germline V gene, CDR1 is SGHNT and CDR2 is YENEEA. The CDR3 has 14 residues. DNA of the CDR3: TGTGCCAGCAGCGTCACAGGTTTTGACAACGAGCAGTACTTC. Translation: CASSVTGFDNEQYF.

The chain has TRBV5-1 and TRBJ2-4, with D perhaps matching TRBD1 (5 bases). Trimming left V 4 bases short and J 1 base short, with 12 bases between. Germline lookup yields CDR1 SGHRS and CDR2 YFSETQ. The CDR3 has 15 amino acids. CDR3 region: CASSSLQEAKNIQYF. For the CDR3, the DNA is TGCGCCAGCAGCAGTCTACAGGAGGCCAAAAACATTCAGTACTTC.

The V call is TRBV6-2 or TRBV6-3, the J call TRBJ2-7; TRBD1 matches 9 bases. CDR3 size: 16 residues. Germline V gene lookup returns CDR1 MNHEY and CDR2 SVGEGT. J gave up 5 bases and V 2 bases, and 10 bases lay outside the gene matches. The CDR3 DNA is TGTGCCAGCAGTTACACCCCCGGGACAGGGCTAAACGAGCAGTACTTC. Translation gives CASSYTPGTGLNEQYF.

This rearrangement joins TRBV5-5 to TRBJ2-2; TRBD1 aligns across 9 bases. The CDR3 extends over 15 amino acids. V lost 3 bases, J lost 3 bases, and 3 bases stayed unmatched. Germline CDR1 reads SGHKS; CDR2 reads YYEKEE (reference sequence). The CDR3 region is CASSWTGAHTGELFF. The CDR3 DNA reads TGTGCCAGCAGCTGGACAGGGGCCCACACCGGGGAGCTGTTTTTT.

The V call is TRBV29-1, the J call TRBJ2-1; possibly TRBD2 for D (5 bases). The V end was cut by 7 bases, the J end by 1 base, with 14 bases between. Germline loops: CDR1 SQVTM, CDR2 ANQGSEA. This CDR3 is 14 amino acids long. The CDR3 nucleotides are TGCAGCGCTGGAGGCGGACCTTCCTACAATGAGCAGTTCTTC. Translating gives CSAGGGPSYNEQFF.

The chain has TRBV7-9 and TRBJ2-7; 11 bases align to TRBD2. V was clipped by 2 bases and J by 3 bases; unmatched bases: 15. The V gene's germline CDR1 is SEHNR and CDR2 FQNEAQ (reference sequence). This CDR3 contains 19 residues. The CDR3: CASSLRASGGTLEIYEQYF. Written as DNA, the CDR3 is TGTGCCAGCAGCTTACGTGCTAGCGGGGGGACGTTGGAGATCTACGAGCAGTACTTC.

This sequence joins TRBV3-1 (or the pseudogene TRBV3-2) and TRBJ2-1; TRBD2 matches at 12 bases. The CDR3 length is 17 residues. The germline V gene has CDR1 LGHDT and CDR2 YNNKEL (reference sequence). The junction had 9 bases not matched to a gene; V was cut back by 4 bases and J by 5 bases. In DNA form, the CDR3 reads TGTGCCAGCAGCCCTCAAGGGACTAGCGGGCCAAACAATGAGCAGTTCTTC. Residues: CASSPQGTSGPNNEQFF.

V is TRBV15 and J is TRBJ2-3, with 11 bases matching TRBD2. The ends lost 2 bases at V and 2 bases at J; junction bases unmatched: 3. Germline V gene sequence: CDR1 LNHNV, CDR2 YYDKDF (reference sequence). The CDR3 length is 16 residues. The CDR3 region is CATSRSGLADTDTQYF. DNA for the CDR3: TGTGCCACCAGCAGATCGGGACTAGCGGACACAGATACGCAGTATTTT.

The chain is built from TRBV4-3 and TRBJ2-1; TRBD2 is a possible D gene (6 bases). Germline V gene lookup returns CDR1 LGHNA and CDR2 YSLEER. V lost 1 base to trimming and J lost 0 bases, with 10 bases between them. The CDR3 extends over 16 amino acids. CDR3 in amino acids: CASSQVATSSYNEQFF. DNA for the CDR3: TGCGCCAGCAGCCAAGTCGCGACTAGCTCCTACAATGAGCAGTTCTTC.

The chain has TRBV19 and TRBJ2-3; no reliable D call. The V end was cut by 9 bases, the J end by 0 bases, with 19 bases between. Germline assignment: CDR1 LNHDA and CDR2 SQIVND (reference sequence). The CDR3 is 16 residues long. CDR3 coding DNA: TGTGCCAGCTCCCTACGGATAGCAGAGAGCACAGATACGCAGTATTTT. Translating gives CASSLRIAESTDTQYF.

V usage is TRBV6-5 and J usage is TRBJ2-7, with 9 positions matching TRBD2. The CDR3 consists of 15 residues. Germline CDR1 reads MNHEY; CDR2 reads SVGAGI. V shed 6 bases and J 4 bases; nucleotides not matched to a gene: 10. The CDR3 loop reads CASSRDGAGGYEQYF. The CDR3 DNA sequence: TGTGCCAGCAGCCGCGACGGGGCGGGAGGGTACGAGCAGTACTTC.

The chain carries TRBV2 and TRBJ2-2; the match to TRBD2 covers 9 bases. The germline gives CDR1 SNHLY, CDR2 FYNNEI. This CDR3 has 16 residues. Germline trimming cut 6 bases from V and 2 bases from J; bases unmatched to any gene: 7. The CDR3 nucleotides read TGTGCCAGCAGGCTGCGGGGGGGCCTTAACACCGGGGAGCTGTTTTTT. As protein: CASRLRGGLNTGELFF.

This clone was observed once. The V call is TRBV10-3, the J call TRBJ1-5; D ambiguous. The CDR3 loop spans 12 amino acids. Per germline, CDR1 ENHRY and CDR2 SYGVKD. Trimming left V 6 bases short and J 1 base short, with 4 bases between. In DNA form, the CDR3 reads TGTGCCATCAGCGGGAGCAATCAGCCCCAGCATTTT. Amino acid sequence: CAISGSNQPQHF.

The V and J genes are TRBV7-2 and TRBJ2-1; D unresolved. Germline assignment: CDR1 SGHTA and CDR2 FQGNSA. The CDR3 has 14 amino acids. Trimming took 1 base from V and 9 from J, leaving 13 bases between them. The CDR3 sequence: CASSLEFSESEQFF. CDR3 nucleotide sequence: TGTGCCAGCAGCTTAGAATTTTCGGAGTCTGAGCAGTTCTTC.

The genes are TRBV4-1 and TRBJ1-5, with TRBD1 matching over 10 bases. The CDR3 runs to 14 residues. Germline lookup yields CDR1 MGHRA and CDR2 YSYEKL. Trimming took 1 base from V and 6 from J; bases not matched to a gene: 0. The chain's CDR3 is CASSQGTGGQPQHF. The CDR3 nucleotides read TGCGCCAGCAGCCAAGGGACAGGGGGTCAGCCCCAGCATTTT.

The chain couples TRBV7-9 to TRBJ1-2, with TRBD1 matching over 10 bases. CDR3 length: 15 residues. V lost 5 bases and J lost 4; bases outside the gene matches: 7. Germline lookup yields CDR1 SEHNR and CDR2 FQNEAQ (reference sequence). This chain's CDR3 is CASSEGTGESYGYTF. CDR3 sequence (DNA): TGTGCCAGCAGCGAAGGGACAGGGGAGAGCTATGGCTACACCTTC.

DNA for the CDR3: TGCGCCAGCAGCCAAGGGACTCCCGGGAGCAATCAGCCCCAGCATTTT. Its protein is CASSQGTPGSNQPQHF. This chain joins TRBV4-1 and TRBJ1-5; no clear D. CDR3 length equals 16 residues. Germline V lookup: CDR1 MGHRA, CDR2 YSYEKL. With 1 base removed from V and 1 base from J, the gap between germline ends came to 11 bases.